A single sample gave rise to the 13 T cell receptor beta chains below, sequenced in a study of blood T cell repertoires in COVID-19. Profiled with immunoSEQ multiplex PCR; TCRdb holds only in-frame clones, not every one. The repertoire includes 200,000 to 250,000 clones, around 90% of them detected once, and 10% to 14% sits in the top ten. Input material: PBMCs or T cells enriched from blood (not recorded which). The source is a man between 25 and 39 years old who had recovered from COVID-19.

The chain couples TRBV7-9 to TRBJ1-2; 8 nucleotides line up with TRBD1. The CDR3 is made up of 19 amino acids. The germline V gene has CDR1 SEHNR and CDR2 FQNEAQ (reference sequence). The V and J ends lost 3 bases and 0 bases, in that order; junction bases with no gene match: 15. The CDR3 protein is CASSLTIGTGGNPNYGYTF. CDR3 DNA: TGTGCCAGCAGCTTGACTATAGGGACAGGTGGTAATCCTAACTATGGCTACACCTTC.

The rearrangement uses TRBV5-5 and TRBJ2-7, with unresolved D. Trimming pared 3 bases from V and 0 bases from J, leaving 10 bases between. Looked up from germline, CDR1 is SGHKS and CDR2 is YYEKEE (reference sequence). The CDR3 totals 14 residues. CDR3 in DNA: TGTGCCAGCAGCTCTTCATGGAGCTCCTACGAGCAGTACTTC. This codes for CASSSSWSSYEQYF.

This clone has only a few counts. Other DNA variants within this sample encode the same CDR3. V gene TRBV25-1 combines with J gene TRBJ1-6, with D unresolved. CDR1 is MGHDK, CDR2 SYGVNS, per germline. V gave up 3 bases and J gave up 6 bases, with 9 bases separating them. CDR3 size: 14 residues. CDR3 region: CASSESRSNSPLHF. As DNA, the CDR3 is TGTGCCAGCAGTGAGAGTAGGAGTAATTCACCCCTCCACTTT. The full variable domain, completed using reference TRBV25-1 and TRBJ1-6, is EADIYQTPRYLVIGTGKKITLECSQTMGHDKMYWYQQDPGMELHLIHYSYGVNSTEKGDLSSESTVSRIRTEHFPLTLESARPSHTSQYLCASSESRSNSPLHFGNGTRLTVT.

CDR3 sequence (DNA): TGTGCCATCAGTGAGACGGACAGGGGGTTAACTAATGAAAAACTGTTTTTT. Translating gives CAISETDRGLTNEKLFF. The chain combines TRBV10-3 with TRBJ1-4; 10 bases line up with TRBD1. Germline V gives CDR1 ENHRY, CDR2 SYGVKD. With V trimmed by 2 bases and J by 1 base, 4 bases remained unmatched. The CDR3 has 17 amino acids.

The rearrangement joins TRBV7-8 to TRBJ1-5; 8 nucleotides agree with TRBD1. Germline CDR1 and CDR2: SGHVS and FQNEAQ. Trimming cost V 4 bases and J 7 bases; bases outside gene matches: 6. There are 14 residues in the CDR3. The CDR3 DNA follows: TGTGCCAGCAGCTCCGACAGGGGAGGCCAGCCCCAGCATTTT. Translation: CASSSDRGGQPQHF.

The rearrangement links TRBV9 to TRBJ2-1; TRBD2 agrees at 9 bases. Germline CDR1 and CDR2: SGDLS and YYNGEE. V shed 0 bases, J shed 1 base, and the junction held 5 bases outside the gene matches. The CDR3 covers 17 residues. As DNA, the CDR3 is TGTGCCAGCAGCGTAGTCCTAGCGGGAATGTCCTACAATGAGCAGTTCTTC. This codes for CASSVVLAGMSYNEQFF.

This rearrangement joins TRBV4-3 to TRBJ2-7, with D possibly being TRBD2 (5 bases). The germline gives CDR1 LGHNA, CDR2 YSLEER. V dropped 4 bases and J dropped 3 bases, with 13 bases sitting between them. CDR3 size: 14 residues. The CDR3 DNA reads TGCGCCAGCAGCCTTGAGAGGGAACACTACGAGCAGTACTTC. This codes for CASSLEREHYEQYF.

V is TRBV3-1 (or the pseudogene TRBV3-2) and J is TRBJ2-2; D is undetermined. Germline V lookup: CDR1 LGHDT, CDR2 YNNKEL (reference sequence). The CDR3 spans 16 residues. V dropped 0 bases and J dropped 8 bases, with 16 bases sitting between them. This CDR3 reads CASSQDQSPGLGELFF. CDR3 sequence (DNA): TGTGCCAGCAGCCAAGATCAGTCCCCTGGCCTGGGGGAGCTGTTTTTT.

This clone has a handful of counts. The V and J genes are TRBV11-3 and TRBJ2-7; 7 bases match TRBD2. The CDR3 is 14 amino acids. Germline lookup yields CDR1 SGHNT and CDR2 YENEEA. Trimming cost V 5 bases and J 2 bases; bases outside gene matches: 6. In nucleotides, the CDR3 is TGTGCCAGCAGCCCAACTAGCGCCACCTACGAGCAGTACTTC. Protein sequence: CASSPTSATYEQYF. Full variable domain (rest looked up from reference TRBV11-3 and TRBJ2-7): EAGVVQSPRYKIIEKKQPVAFWCNPISGHNTLYWYLQNLGQGPELLIRYENEEAVDDSQLPKDRFSAERLKGVDSTLKIQPAELGDSAVYLCASSPTSATYEQYFGPGTRLTVT.

This clone came up once. V is TRBV3-1 (or the pseudogene TRBV3-2) and J is TRBJ2-7; tentatively, D is TRBD1 (5 bases). This CDR3 comprises 15 residues. Trimming shortened V by 0 bases and J by 2 bases, and 11 bases separated the two germline ends. From germline, CDR1 is LGHDT and CDR2 YNNKEL (reference sequence). The CDR3 sequence: CASSQEWGKTYEQYF. The DNA of the CDR3 is TGTGCCAGCAGCCAAGAGTGGGGCAAGACCTACGAGCAGTACTTC.

The CDR3 region is CAISETHGTGRIGYTF. The CDR3 DNA reads TGTGCCATCAGTGAGACTCATGGGACAGGGAGAATTGGCTACACCTTC. The chain links TRBV10-3 to TRBJ1-2, with 9 bases that match TRBD1. The V gene end was trimmed by 2 bases and the J gene end by 7 bases; junction bases not matched to a gene: 11. CDR3 size: 16 residues. Germline CDR1 reads ENHRY; CDR2 reads SYGVKD.

CDR3 sequence (DNA): TGTGCCAGCAGATTTATATACGGTACAGAGACCCAGTACTTC. Its protein is CASRFIYGTETQYF. The chain recombines TRBV27 with TRBJ2-5; D not certain. Trimming stripped 6 bases from V and 4 bases from J, with 15 bases between. From germline, CDR1 is MNHEY and CDR2 SMNVEV (reference sequence). The length of the CDR3 is 14 residues.

The chain links TRBV5-8 to TRBJ2-3; D is unclear. The germline V gene has CDR1 SGHTS and CDR2 YDEGEE. The length of the CDR3 is 14 residues. Trimming left V 4 bases short and J 2 bases short, with 11 bases between. Written as DNA, the CDR3 is TGTGCCAGCAGCAACTTACAGACCACAGATACGCAGTATTTT. It yields the protein CASSNLQTTDTQYF.